The 17 T cell receptor beta chains in this list originate from one sample, sequenced in a study of T cell responses to AZD1222 COVID-19 vaccine. The method was immunoSEQ multiplex PCR; TCRdb's version includes in-frame clones alone and lacks a portion of them. In the table there are around 200,000 clones, 94% of which are singletons. Source: peripheral blood, taken 28 days after the second AZD1222 dose. Source of these receptors: an adult who received the AZD1222 COVID-19 vaccine.

The chain joins TRBV7-8 to TRBJ2-1; D unclear. The V gene lost 6 bases and the J gene lost 8 bases, with 5 bases spanning the gap. Germline-derived CDR1 and CDR2 are SGHVS and FQNEAQ. This CDR3 spans 10 amino acids. The CDR3 spells CASSGDEQFF. The CDR3 region has the DNA TGTGCCAGCAGTGGAGATGAGCAGTTCTTC.

The gene calls are TRBV24-1 and TRBJ1-1; TRBD1 might be the D (6 bases). The CDR3 extends over 13 amino acids. Germline V lookup: CDR1 KGHDR, CDR2 SFDVKD. V shed 4 bases and J shed 4 bases, with 9 bases lying between them. The CDR3 DNA is TGTGCCACCAGTGAGAGGGGGGGCACTGAAGCTTTCTTT. This codes for CATSERGGTEAFF.

The V and J genes are TRBV12-5 and TRBJ1-3; D remains unclear. CDR3 length: 14 residues. Germline loops: CDR1 LGHNT, CDR2 FRNRAP. V lost 3 bases, J lost 2 bases, and 8 bases lay in between. Here the CDR3 reads CASGFSGTGNTIYF. The CDR3 DNA sequence: TGTGCTAGTGGTTTCTCGGGTACTGGAAACACCATATATTTT.

V usage is TRBV12-5 and J usage is TRBJ1-5, with D perhaps TRBD1 (6 bases). Trimming shortened V by 6 bases and J by 7 bases, and 13 bases separated the two germline ends. This CDR3 has 13 amino acids. Germline V gene sequence: CDR1 LGHNT, CDR2 FRNRAP. CDR3 in amino acids: CASGEGVFQPQHF. As DNA, the CDR3 is TGTGCTAGTGGCGAGGGGGTCTTCCAGCCCCAGCATTTT.

The chain joins TRBV14 to TRBJ2-5; TRBD2 matches at 8 bases. CDR1 and CDR2 from the germline V gene are SGHDN and FVKESK. The CDR3 contains 21 residues. V lost 0 bases to trimming and J lost 5 bases; unmatched junction nucleotides: 23. CDR3 sequence: CASSQDRWKGLAGNLWETQYF. The CDR3 region has the DNA TGTGCCAGCAGCCAAGATCGATGGAAGGGGCTAGCGGGCAACCTCTGGGAGACCCAGTACTTC.

The V gene is TRBV12-5, the J gene TRBJ2-7, with D maybe TRBD1 (6 bases). CDR3 size: 14 residues. The germline V and J ends were trimmed by 4 bases and 1 base, with 11 bases remaining between them. Germline V gene sequence: CDR1 LGHNT, CDR2 FRNRAP. For the CDR3, the DNA is TGTGCTAGTGGTTCAGGGGTTCGGTCCTACGAGCAGTACTTC. Its translation: CASGSGVRSYEQYF.

This clone has only one observation. The CDR3 DNA reads TGTGCCAGCAGTGAATCCCCAGGGGACGTCCACGAGCAGTACTTC. Residues: CASSESPGDVHEQYF. The chain joins TRBV6-1 to TRBJ2-7; D possibly corresponds to TRBD1 (6 bases). The germline gives CDR1 MNHNS, CDR2 SASEGT. V shed 2 bases and J shed 5 bases, with 16 bases lying between them. This CDR3 is built from 15 residues.

The chain links TRBV6-5 to TRBJ1-4; a possible D gene is TRBD1 (5 bases). CDR3 size: 15 residues. V gave up 3 bases and J gave up 6 bases, with 14 bases separating them. Germline CDR1 MNHEY, CDR2 SVGAGI. CDR3 residues: CASSYSPWGDEKLFF. The CDR3 DNA follows: TGTGCCAGCAGTTATTCACCCTGGGGGGATGAAAAACTGTTTTTT.

The V gene is TRBV19, the J gene TRBJ1-1; D ambiguous. Trimming took 3 bases from V and 9 from J, leaving 11 bases between them. Per germline, CDR1 LNHDA and CDR2 SQIVND (reference sequence). The CDR3 has 12 residues. CDR3 sequence reads: CASSIPGWKAFF. CDR3 nucleotides: TGTGCCAGTAGTATCCCCGGGTGGAAAGCTTTCTTT.

The genes are TRBV15 and TRBJ1-1; no clear D. V lost 3 bases to trimming and J lost 3 bases, with 14 bases between them. The CDR3 totals 15 residues. CDR1 is LNHNV, CDR2 YYDKDF, per germline (reference sequence). CDR3 nucleotides: TGTGCCACCAGCAGCAGCCGGGCGGTGGACACTGAAGCTTTCTTT. Amino acids: CATSSSRAVDTEAFF.

The chain carries TRBV6-5 and TRBJ2-3, with no clear D. Per germline, CDR1 MNHEY and CDR2 SVGAGI. Trimming stripped 7 bases from V and 0 bases from J, with 8 bases between. This CDR3 contains 13 residues. CDR3 DNA: TGTGCCAGCAAAAAGGGCAGCACAGATACGCAGTATTTT. It is translated as CASKKGSTDTQYF.

The chain has TRBV7-2 and TRBJ2-7; 7 nucleotides align to TRBD2. The CDR3 sequence is 15 residues long. Germline values: CDR1 SGHTA, CDR2 FQGNSA. The trim removed 2 bases at V and 3 bases at J, leaving 7 bases unmatched. The CDR3 sequence is CASSLSGVIFYEQYF. The CDR3 region has the DNA TGTGCCAGCAGCTTAAGCGGGGTCATTTTCTACGAGCAGTACTTC.

The chain carries TRBV10-3 and TRBJ2-7; a weak D match, TRBD1 (6 bases). The CDR3 totals 13 residues. Trimming removed 7 bases from V and 1 base from J, with 11 bases in between. Germline loops: CDR1 ENHRY, CDR2 SYGVKD. DNA of the CDR3: TGTGCCATCACAGACACAGGGTCCTACGAGCAGTACTTC. Its translation: CAITDTGSYEQYF.

The chain couples TRBV5-6 to TRBJ2-7; 7 nucleotides agree with TRBD2. With 4 bases clipped from V and 0 bases from J, the junction kept 13 bases outside the gene matches. CDR1 and CDR2 (germline): SGHDT, YYEEEE. The CDR3 consists of 17 residues. The CDR3 nucleotides are TGTGCCAGCAGCCCCTTTTTTATGGGACTACACTCCTACGAGCAGTACTTC. Its translation is CASSPFFMGLHSYEQYF.

V is TRBV6-6 and J is TRBJ1-5; tentative D call: TRBD1 (5 bases). The germline CDR1 and CDR2 sequences are MNHNY and SVGAGI (reference sequence). Trimming removed 8 bases at V and 3 bases at J, with 11 bases between. The CDR3 has 13 amino acids. The DNA of the CDR3 is TGTGCCAGCCGGAGAGGGGTCAATCAGCCCCAGCATTTT. This codes for CASRRGVNQPQHF.

This chain connects TRBV9 to TRBJ1-5, with no clear D. Germline V gene data show CDR1 as SGDLS and CDR2 as YYNGEE. V lost 4 bases and J lost 1, with 18 bases in between. This CDR3 region has 17 residues. CDR3 protein: CASSPVGSGPSNQPQHF. The CDR3 DNA reads TGTGCCAGCAGCCCGGTCGGGTCGGGCCCAAGCAATCAGCCCCAGCATTTT. Looking up the rest from reference TRBV9 and TRBJ1-5 gives the full variable domain: DSGVTQTPKHLITATGQRVTLRCSPRSGDLSVYWYQQSLDQGLQFLIQYYNGEERAKGNILERFSAQQFPDLHSELNLSSLELGDSALYFCASSPVGSGPSNQPQHFGDGTRLSIL.

This clone was counted a single time. The rearrangement links TRBV7-9 to TRBJ1-2; possible D gene TRBD1, 5 bases. The ends were cut back, 6 bases at V and 0 bases at J, with 8 bases in the middle. The CDR3 spans 13 residues. Per the germline V gene, CDR1 is SEHNR and CDR2 is FQNEAQ (reference sequence). The CDR3 coding sequence is TGTGCCAGCAGAGGGACGGCTAACTATGGCTACACCTTC. The encoded protein is CASRGTANYGYTF.